This TCR beta chain was retrieved from a study of identical twins. General study points: Recombination models fit unrelated individuals' TCR alpha sharing but underestimated twins'. Compared with unrelated sharing, twin-shared out-of-frame alpha sequences had more low-probability sequences.

As for this clonotype: Its antigen is unidentified.

The germline CDR1 and CDR2 sequences are LNHNV and YYDKDF (reference sequence). CDR3 length: 12 residues. Trimming took 4 bases from V and 6 from J, leaving 8 bases between them. Each CDR3 protein is one row after TCRdb ran MiXCR on the 5' RACE reads. This table holds approximately 700,000 distinct CDR3 sequences, less than 7% found once. Each donor was a healthy Caucasian. What was sequenced was naive T cells sorted from blood. The receptor's source is a man aged 18 to 35 in good health. The chain employs TRBV15 and TRBJ2-3; no firm D call. The CDR3 nucleotides are TGTGCCACCAGCAAGACCCCCGATACGCAGTATTTT. Protein: CATSKTPDTQYF.